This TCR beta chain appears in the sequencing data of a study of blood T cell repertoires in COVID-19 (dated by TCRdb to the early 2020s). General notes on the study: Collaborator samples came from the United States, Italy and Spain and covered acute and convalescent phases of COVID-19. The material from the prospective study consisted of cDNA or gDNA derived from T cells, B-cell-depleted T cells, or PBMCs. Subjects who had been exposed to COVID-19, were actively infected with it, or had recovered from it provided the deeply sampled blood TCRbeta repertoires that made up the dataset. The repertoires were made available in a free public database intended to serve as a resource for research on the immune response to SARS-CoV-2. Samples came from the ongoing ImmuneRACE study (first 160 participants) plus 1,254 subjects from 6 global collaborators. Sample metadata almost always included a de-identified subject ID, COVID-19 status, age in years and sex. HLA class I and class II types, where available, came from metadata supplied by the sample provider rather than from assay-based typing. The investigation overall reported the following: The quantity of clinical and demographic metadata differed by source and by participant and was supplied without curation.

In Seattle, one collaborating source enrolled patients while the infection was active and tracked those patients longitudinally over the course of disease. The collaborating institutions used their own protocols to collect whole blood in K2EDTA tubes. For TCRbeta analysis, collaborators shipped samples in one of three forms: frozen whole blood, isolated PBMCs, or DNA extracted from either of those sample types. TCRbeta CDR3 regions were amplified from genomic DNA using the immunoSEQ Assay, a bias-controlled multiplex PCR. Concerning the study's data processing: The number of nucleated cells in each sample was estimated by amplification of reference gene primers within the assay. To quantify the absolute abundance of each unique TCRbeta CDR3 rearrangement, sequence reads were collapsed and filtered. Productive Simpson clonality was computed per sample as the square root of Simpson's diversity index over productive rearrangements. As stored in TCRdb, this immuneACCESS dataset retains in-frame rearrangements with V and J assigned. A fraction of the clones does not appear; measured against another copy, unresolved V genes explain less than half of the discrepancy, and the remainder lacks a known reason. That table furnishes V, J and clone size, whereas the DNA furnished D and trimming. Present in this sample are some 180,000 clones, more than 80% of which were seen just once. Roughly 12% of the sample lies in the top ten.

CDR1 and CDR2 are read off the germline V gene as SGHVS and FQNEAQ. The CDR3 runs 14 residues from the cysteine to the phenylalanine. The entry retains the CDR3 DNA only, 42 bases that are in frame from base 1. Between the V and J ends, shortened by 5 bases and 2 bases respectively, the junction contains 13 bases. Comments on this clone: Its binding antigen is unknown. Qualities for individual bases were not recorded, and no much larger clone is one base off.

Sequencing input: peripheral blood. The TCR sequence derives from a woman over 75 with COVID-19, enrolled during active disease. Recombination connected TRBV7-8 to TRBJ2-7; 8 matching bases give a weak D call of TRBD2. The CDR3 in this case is CASSRGRGAYEQYF. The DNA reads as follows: TGTGCCAGCAGCAGGGGGCGGGGGGCCTACGAGCAGTACTTC.